The 21 T cell receptor beta chains in this list originate from one sample, sequenced in a study of T-cell reconstitution after alpha-beta-depleted transplantation in children. TCRbeta library preparation incorporated unique molecular identifiers. TCRdb reprocessed the PCR reads via MiXCR and lists one record per CDR3 protein. Of about 360,000 distinct CDR3 sequences in the sample, 10% to 15% were seen once. The sample consisted of PBMCs, taken from the stem cell graft. The receptors derive from a human donor who donated a stem cell graft to a child with Fanconi anemia.

This clonotype was found a few times. The V and J genes are TRBV7-8 and TRBJ2-3; TRBD1 agrees at 8 bases. Germline CDR1 SGHVS, CDR2 FQNEAQ. The CDR3 has 15 amino acids. V was clipped by 5 bases and J by 3 bases; unmatched bases: 7. CDR3 region: CASSTGTGVTDTQYF. CDR3 bases: TGTGCCAGCAGCACCGGGACAGGAGTAACAGATACGCAGTATTTT.

The chain links TRBV2 to TRBJ2-1; TRBD2 agrees at 9 bases. V shed 5 bases, J shed 2 bases, and the junction held 4 bases outside the gene matches. There are 15 residues in the CDR3. Germline V CDR1 and CDR2: SNHLY, FYNNEI. CDR3 sequence reads: CASSLAGVAYNEQFF. In nucleotides, the CDR3 is TGTGCCAGCAGTTTAGCGGGGGTGGCCTACAATGAGCAGTTCTTC. Filled out from reference TRBV2 and TRBJ2-1, the complete variable domain reads EPEVTQTPSHQVTQMGQEVILRCVPISNHLYFYWYRQILGQKVEFLVSFYNNEISEKSEIFDDQFSVERPDGSNFTLKIRSTKLEDSAMYFCASSLAGVAYNEQFFGPGTRLTVL.

This clonotype was counted many times. This chain uses TRBV5-1 with TRBJ2-1, with D unresolved. V lost 3 bases to trimming and J lost 9 bases, with 13 bases between them. The CDR3 spans 13 residues. CDR1 and CDR2 from the germline V gene are SGHRS and YFSETQ. CDR3 in DNA: TGCGCCAGCAGCTATCGGGCAGACACTGAGCAGTTCTTC. It translates to CASSYRADTEQFF.

This clonotype was seen at least ten times. This sequence joins TRBV20-1 and TRBJ2-1; 7 bases are shared with TRBD1. Trimming cost V 0 bases and J 15 bases; bases outside gene matches: 5. The CDR3 has 11 residues. The germline gives CDR1 DFQATT, CDR2 SNEGSKA (reference sequence). The CDR3 sequence is CSAREDRDPFF. CDR3 bases: TGCAGTGCTAGAGAAGACAGGGATCCGTTCTTC.

This clonotype was detected many times. The chain uses TRBV10-3 and TRBJ2-3, with 10 bases lining up with TRBD1. V shed 4 bases, J shed 4 bases, and the junction held 5 bases outside the gene matches. Germline V gives CDR1 ENHRY, CDR2 SYGVKD. The CDR3 has 15 residues. The CDR3 protein is CAISAGQGEADTQYF. The CDR3 DNA is TGTGCCATCAGTGCCGGACAGGGGGAAGCAGATACGCAGTATTTT.

The sample holds one count of this clonotype. The V call is TRBV20-1, the J call TRBJ2-1; a possible D gene is TRBD2 (7 bases). Germline CDR1 DFQATT, CDR2 SNEGSKA (reference sequence). Trimming shortened V by 0 bases and J by 6 bases, and 15 bases separated the two germline ends. This CDR3 comprises 15 residues. This CDR3 is CSARDKGGGSNEQFF. DNA for the CDR3: TGCAGTGCTAGAGATAAGGGGGGGGGAAGCAATGAGCAGTTCTTC.

This clonotype was observed a few times. This rearrangement joins TRBV27 to TRBJ1-1; TRBD1 matches 9 bases. The CDR3 sequence is 13 residues long. With 5 bases clipped from V and 8 bases from J, the junction kept 6 bases outside the gene matches. Looked up from germline, CDR1 is MNHEY and CDR2 is SMNVEV (reference sequence). As DNA, the CDR3 is TGTGCCAGCAGTCCCTGGGACAGGGTCGAAGCTTTCTTT. It yields the protein CASSPWDRVEAFF.

This clonotype was counted between two and nine times. This chain uses TRBV20-1 with TRBJ2-7; 8 bases match TRBD2. V lost 5 bases, J lost 3 bases, and 9 bases stayed unmatched. Per germline, CDR1 DFQATT and CDR2 SNEGSKA (reference sequence). This CDR3 has 14 residues. The CDR3 sequence is CSAFPTGGVYEQYF. In nucleotides, the CDR3 is TGCAGTGCTTTCCCCACCGGGGGGGTCTACGAGCAGTACTTC.

This clonotype occurred a few times. The chain combines TRBV5-1 with TRBJ2-1; the match to TRBD2 covers 12 bases. V trimming: 5 bases; J trimming: 7 bases; junction bases outside the gene matches: 7. Germline lookup yields CDR1 SGHRS and CDR2 YFSETQ. There are 15 residues in the CDR3. CDR3 region: CASRPSGGAWNEQFF. The CDR3 nucleotides are TGCGCCAGCAGGCCTAGCGGGGGGGCCTGGAATGAGCAGTTCTTC.

There are a few counts of this clonotype. The J gene is TRBJ2-3, the V gene TRBV15; a weak D match, TRBD1 (6 bases). The CDR3 has 15 amino acids. V lost 0 bases, J lost 1 base, and 8 bases lay in between. Germline CDR1 is LNHNV and CDR2 is YYDKDF (reference sequence). The CDR3 DNA reads as TGTGCCACCAGCAGAGATCCAGGGGGCACAGATACGCAGTATTTT. It is translated as CATSRDPGGTDTQYF.

The V call is TRBV5-1, the J call TRBJ2-2; D gene ambiguous. CDR3 length equals 14 residues. V lost 0 bases, J lost 6 bases, and 9 bases lay in between. Per germline, CDR1 SGHRS and CDR2 YFSETQ. CDR3 sequence reads: CASSLDIQSGELFF. In DNA, the CDR3 is TGCGCCAGCAGCTTGGACATCCAGTCCGGGGAGCTGTTTTTT.

The V and J genes are TRBV10-2 and TRBJ2-3, with a possible D match to TRBD2 (5 bases). The CDR3 has 14 amino acids. The V gene lost 7 bases and the J gene lost 1 base, with 12 bases spanning the gap. Germline-derived CDR1 and CDR2 are WSHSY and SAAADI. The CDR3 DNA follows: TGCGCCAGCACCTCCGTCGGGGGCACAGATACGCAGTATTTT. Translating it yields CASTSVGGTDTQYF.

Ten or more counts support this clonotype. V usage is TRBV5-1 and J usage is TRBJ2-3; a weak D match, TRBD1 (7 bases). Germline values: CDR1 SGHRS, CDR2 YFSETQ. There are 15 residues in the CDR3. The ends were cut back, 4 bases at V and 3 bases at J, with 15 bases in the middle. This CDR3 is CASSDRQGGTDTQYF. The CDR3 DNA is TGCGCCAGCAGCGACCGACAGGGAGGAACAGATACGCAGTATTTT.

In its sample, this clonotype was seen a few times. This chain connects TRBV28 to TRBJ1-1, with D perhaps matching TRBD1 (6 bases). The CDR3 is made up of 16 amino acids. Trimming cost V 0 bases and J 7 bases, with 18 bases left between them. Germline V gene sequence: CDR1 MDHEN, CDR2 SYDVKM. The CDR3 is CASSLWQGGGSSEAFF. The DNA for the CDR3 is TGTGCCAGCAGTTTATGGCAGGGAGGGGGGTCGAGTGAAGCTTTCTTT. The complete variable domain, with remaining parts taken from reference TRBV28 and TRBJ1-1, reads DVKVTQSSRYLVKRTGEKVFLECVQDMDHENMFWYRQDPGLGLRLIYFSYDVKMKEKGDIPEGYSVSREKKERFSLILESASTNQTSMYLCASSLWQGGGSSEAFFGQGTRLTVV.

There are a few counts of this clonotype. The rearrangement joins TRBV27 to TRBJ2-2; 7 bases match TRBD2. V was pared by 5 bases and J by 7 bases, with 10 bases of the junction left unmatched. This CDR3 has 15 residues. CDR1 and CDR2 from the germline V gene are MNHEY and SMNVEV (reference sequence). CDR3 DNA sequence: TGTGCCAGCAGTCAAACCATCGGGGGGATCGGGGAGCTGTTTTTT. As protein: CASSQTIGGIGELFF.

This clonotype appeared a few times. The genes are TRBV12-3 or TRBV12-4 and TRBJ2-5; D uncertain. Between the trimmed V and J ends, which lost 6 bases and 0 bases, there was a span of 17 bases. This CDR3 has 16 amino acids. CDR3 loop: CASRSSSATDQETQYF. The CDR3 DNA reads as TGTGCCAGCAGATCCTCCAGCGCGACCGACCAAGAGACCCAGTACTTC.

This clonotype was seen only a few times. The chain links TRBV7-8 to TRBJ1-1; D uncertain. The germline gives CDR1 SGHVS, CDR2 FQNEAQ. This CDR3 is 16 amino acids long. V was pared by 1 base and J by 4 bases, with 16 bases between. CDR3 protein: CASSLGGRLTGTEAFF. The CDR3 nucleotides are TGTGCCAGCAGCTTAGGCGGGCGCCTGACGGGCACTGAAGCTTTCTTT.

This clonotype was seen many times. The chain has TRBV4-2 and TRBJ2-4, with a possible D match to TRBD2 (6 bases). CDR1 and CDR2 (germline): LGHNA, YNFKEQ. The CDR3 extends over 15 amino acids. V lost 3 bases to trimming and J lost 7 bases, with 16 bases between them. The CDR3 nucleotides read TGTGCCAGCAGCCAGTCTGTCGGGAGAGGGAACATTCAGTACTTC. Its translation is CASSQSVGRGNIQYF.

This clonotype was seen a handful of times. This chain joins TRBV5-1 and TRBJ1-1; weak D call: TRBD1 (5 bases). Germline-derived CDR1 and CDR2 are SGHRS and YFSETQ. This CDR3 comprises 15 residues. V was trimmed by 5 bases and J by 8 bases, leaving 22 bases between them. CDR3 amino acids: CASRGGGEAGREAFF. The CDR3 region has the DNA TGCGCCAGCAGGGGAGGAGGGGAGGCTGGAAGGGAAGCTTTCTTT.

The CDR3 is CASSPTGGEQFF. Written as DNA, the CDR3 is TGTGCCAGCAGCCCCACGGGGGGTGAGCAGTTCTTC. The chain recombines TRBV7-3 with TRBJ2-1; 7 positions match TRBD2. This CDR3 comprises 12 residues. The germline V gene encodes CDR1 SGHTA and CDR2 FQGTGA. J was trimmed by 9 bases and V by 5 bases; bases with no gene match: 4.

The chain couples TRBV29-1 to TRBJ1-1, with a tentative D call TRBD1 (5 bases). The V gene's germline CDR1 is SQVTM and CDR2 ANQGSEA. Trimming took 1 base from V and 3 from J, leaving 15 bases between them. The CDR3 contains 15 residues. The CDR3 nucleotides are TGCAGCGTTGAAGCTGGAGGGGAGGTGGACACTGAAGCTTTCTTT. Its protein product is CSVEAGGEVDTEAFF.